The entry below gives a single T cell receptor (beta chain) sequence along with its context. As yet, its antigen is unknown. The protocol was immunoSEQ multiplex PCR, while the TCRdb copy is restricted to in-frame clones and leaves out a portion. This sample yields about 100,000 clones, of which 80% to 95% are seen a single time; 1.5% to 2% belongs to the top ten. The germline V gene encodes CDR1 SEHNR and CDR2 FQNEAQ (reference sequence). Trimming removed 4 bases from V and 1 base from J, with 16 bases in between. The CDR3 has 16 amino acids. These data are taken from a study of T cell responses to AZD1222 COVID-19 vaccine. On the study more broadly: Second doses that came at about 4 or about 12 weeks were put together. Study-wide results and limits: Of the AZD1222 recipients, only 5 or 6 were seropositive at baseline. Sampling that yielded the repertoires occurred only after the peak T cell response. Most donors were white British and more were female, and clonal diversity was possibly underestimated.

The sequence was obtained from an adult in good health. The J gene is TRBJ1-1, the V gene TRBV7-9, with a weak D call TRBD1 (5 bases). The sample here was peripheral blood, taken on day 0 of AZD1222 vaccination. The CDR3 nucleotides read TGTGCCAGCAGCTCGGGGCGGAGGGGATGGAACACTGAAGCTTTCTTT. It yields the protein CASSSGRRGWNTEAFF.